What follows are 6 T cell receptor beta chains derived from one specimen sequenced in a study of cytomegalovirus exposure and HLA in healthy donors. 13 Jbeta primers and 60 Vbeta primers were used for the PCR. Profiling relied on immunoSEQ multiplex PCR, and the TCRdb table lists in-frame clones only, not all of them. The sample has around 150,000 clones; about 64% are singletons. Material for sequencing was PBMCs. All receptors come from a man between 45 and 60 years old in good health and CMV-seronegative.

This clone was recorded once. CDR3 bases: TGTGCCAGCAGCCCCATAGAGGGACAGGGGGGGTCCTACGAGCAGTACTTC. Translation: CASSPIEGQGGSYEQYF. V is TRBV7-2 and J is TRBJ2-7, with 11 bases identical to TRBD1. This CDR3 is 17 amino acids long. With 5 bases clipped from V and 1 base from J, the junction kept 10 bases outside the gene matches. Germline lookup yields CDR1 SGHTA and CDR2 FQGNSA.

This chain connects TRBV6-5 to TRBJ1-1; 8 nucleotides agree with TRBD1. The CDR3 is 14 amino acids. V lost 4 bases and J lost 4; bases outside the gene matches: 5. In germline, CDR1 is MNHEY, CDR2 SVGAGI. CDR3 region: CASSFRGLRTEAFF. CDR3 sequence (DNA): TGTGCCAGCAGTTTCAGGGGGCTTCGCACTGAAGCTTTCTTT.

The chain joins TRBV19 to TRBJ1-6; 7 bases are shared with TRBD1. Trimming took 4 bases from V and 10 from J; bases not matched to a gene: 7. From germline, CDR1 is LNHDA and CDR2 SQIVND (reference sequence). The CDR3 has 14 residues. The CDR3 DNA follows: TGTGCCAGTAGTAACTTACAGGGGAAATCACCCCTCCACTTT. This encodes CASSNLQGKSPLHF. Supplemented by reference TRBV19 and TRBJ1-6, the full variable domain reads DGGITQSPKYLFRKEGQNVTLSCEQNLNHDAMYWYRQDPGQGLRLIYYSQIVNDFQKGDIAEGYSVSREKKESFPLTVTSAQKNPTAFYLCASSNLQGKSPLHFGNGTRLTVT.

The J gene is TRBJ2-2, the V gene TRBV27, with TRBD2 identical over 11 bases. J gave up 8 bases and V 5 bases, and 10 bases lay outside the gene matches. CDR1 MNHEY and CDR2 SMNVEV come from the germline V gene (reference sequence). The CDR3 is 16 residues long. CDR3 amino acids: CASSPGVAGGSGELFF. The CDR3 DNA sequence: TGTGCCAGCAGTCCCGGGGTAGCGGGGGGGTCGGGGGAGCTGTTTTTT.

This clone appeared a single time. This rearrangement joins TRBV5-8 to TRBJ2-2, with TRBD1 identical over 11 bases. The CDR3 is 17 residues long. The ends lost 4 bases at V and 0 bases at J; junction bases unmatched: 5. CDR1 and CDR2 (germline): SGHTS, YDEGEE. This CDR3 is CASSRTGGPSNTGELFF. The CDR3 coding sequence is TGTGCCAGCAGCCGGACAGGGGGCCCTTCGAACACCGGGGAGCTGTTTTTT.

This clone has only a few counts. The chain recombines TRBV29-1 with TRBJ2-7; 7 nucleotides align to TRBD1. This CDR3 has 13 residues. The germline V gene has CDR1 SQVTM and CDR2 ANQGSEA. Trimming cost V 6 bases and J 6 bases; bases outside gene matches: 11. CDR3 bases: TGCAGCGTAGGGACAGACAGCTTCGGCGAGCAGTACTTC. Translation gives CSVGTDSFGEQYF.